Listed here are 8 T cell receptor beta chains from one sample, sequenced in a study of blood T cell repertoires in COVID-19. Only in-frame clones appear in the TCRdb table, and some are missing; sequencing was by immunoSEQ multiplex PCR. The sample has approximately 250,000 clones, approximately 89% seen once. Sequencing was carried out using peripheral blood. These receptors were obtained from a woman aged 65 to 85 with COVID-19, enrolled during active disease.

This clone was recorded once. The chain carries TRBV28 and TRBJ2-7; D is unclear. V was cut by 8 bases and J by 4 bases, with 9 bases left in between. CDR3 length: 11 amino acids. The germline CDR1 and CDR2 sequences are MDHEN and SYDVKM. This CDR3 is CASEASYEQYF. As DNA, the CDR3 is TGTGCCAGCGAGGCAAGTTACGAGCAGTACTTC.

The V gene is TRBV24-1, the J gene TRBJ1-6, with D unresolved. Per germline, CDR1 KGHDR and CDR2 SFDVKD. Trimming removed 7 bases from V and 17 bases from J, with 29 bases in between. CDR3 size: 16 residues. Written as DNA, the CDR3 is TGTGCCACCAGGGCACCAGGAGGTCCTCTTCTGGGGTCCATCCACTTT. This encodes CATRAPGGPLLGSIHF.

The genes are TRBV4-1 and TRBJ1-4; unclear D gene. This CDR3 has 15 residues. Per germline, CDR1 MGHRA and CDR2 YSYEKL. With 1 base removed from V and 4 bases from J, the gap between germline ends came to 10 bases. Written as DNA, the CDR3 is TGCGCCAGCAGCCAAGGATCGGGGAGTAATGAAAAACTGTTTTTT. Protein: CASSQGSGSNEKLFF.

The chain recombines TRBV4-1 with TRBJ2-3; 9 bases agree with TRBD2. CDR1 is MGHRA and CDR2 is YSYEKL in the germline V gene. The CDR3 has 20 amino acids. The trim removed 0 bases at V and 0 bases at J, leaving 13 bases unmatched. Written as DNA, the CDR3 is TGCGCCAGCAGCCAAGATCCGCTAGCGGGGAGCGCCTCTAGCACAGATACGCAGTATTTT. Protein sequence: CASSQDPLAGSASSTDTQYF.

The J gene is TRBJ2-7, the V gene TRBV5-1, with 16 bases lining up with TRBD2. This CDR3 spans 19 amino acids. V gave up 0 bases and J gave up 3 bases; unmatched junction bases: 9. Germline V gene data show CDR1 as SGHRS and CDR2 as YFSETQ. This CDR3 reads CASSLGGLAGGPQRYEQYF. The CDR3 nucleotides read TGCGCCAGCAGCTTGGGGGGACTAGCGGGAGGGCCGCAGCGCTACGAGCAGTACTTC.

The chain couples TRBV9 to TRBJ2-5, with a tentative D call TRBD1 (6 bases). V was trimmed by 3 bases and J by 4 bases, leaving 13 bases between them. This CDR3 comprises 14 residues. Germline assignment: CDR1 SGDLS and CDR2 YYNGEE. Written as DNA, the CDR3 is TGTGCCAGCAGCGCCCAGGGGAATGGAGAGACCCAGTACTTC. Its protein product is CASSAQGNGETQYF. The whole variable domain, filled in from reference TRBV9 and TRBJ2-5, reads DSGVTQTPKHLITATGQRVTLRCSPRSGDLSVYWYQQSLDQGLQFLIQYYNGEERAKGNILERFSAQQFPDLHSELNLSSLELGDSALYFCASSAQGNGETQYFGPGTRLLVL.

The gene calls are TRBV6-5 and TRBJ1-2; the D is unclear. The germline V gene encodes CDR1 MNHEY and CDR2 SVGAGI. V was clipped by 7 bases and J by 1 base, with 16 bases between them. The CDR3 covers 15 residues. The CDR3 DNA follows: TGTGCCAGCACCTGGTCTAGTTCTCTTAACTATGGCTACACCTTC. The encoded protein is CASTWSSSLNYGYTF.

CDR3 protein: CASSPTVGRNIQYF. The CDR3 bases are TGCGCCAGCAGCCCGACAGTAGGGCGGAACATTCAGTACTTC. The V and J genes are TRBV4-3 and TRBJ2-4; tentatively, D is TRBD1 (5 bases). Germline CDR1 and CDR2: LGHNA and YSLEER. The CDR3 spans 14 residues. Trimming stripped 4 bases from V and 7 bases from J, with 14 bases between.